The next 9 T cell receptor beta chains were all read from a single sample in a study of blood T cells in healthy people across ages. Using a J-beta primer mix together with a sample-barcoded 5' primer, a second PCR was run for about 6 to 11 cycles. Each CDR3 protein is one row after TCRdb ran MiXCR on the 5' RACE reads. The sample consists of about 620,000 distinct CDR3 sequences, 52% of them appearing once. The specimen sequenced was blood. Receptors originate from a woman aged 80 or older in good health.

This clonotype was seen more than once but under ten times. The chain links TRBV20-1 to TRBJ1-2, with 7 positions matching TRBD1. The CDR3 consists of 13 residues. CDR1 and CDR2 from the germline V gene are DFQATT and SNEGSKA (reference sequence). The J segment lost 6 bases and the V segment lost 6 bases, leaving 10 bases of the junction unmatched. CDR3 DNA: TGCAGTGCCCGTCTGACAGGGAGTAATGGCTACACCTTC. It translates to CSARLTGSNGYTF.

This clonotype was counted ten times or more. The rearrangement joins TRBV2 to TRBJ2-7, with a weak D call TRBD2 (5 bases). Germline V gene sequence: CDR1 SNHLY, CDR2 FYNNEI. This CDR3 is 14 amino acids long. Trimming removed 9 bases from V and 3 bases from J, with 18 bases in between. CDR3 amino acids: CARRKTWEFYEQYF. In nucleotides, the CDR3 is TGTGCCAGACGAAAGACGTGGGAGTTCTACGAGCAGTACTTC.

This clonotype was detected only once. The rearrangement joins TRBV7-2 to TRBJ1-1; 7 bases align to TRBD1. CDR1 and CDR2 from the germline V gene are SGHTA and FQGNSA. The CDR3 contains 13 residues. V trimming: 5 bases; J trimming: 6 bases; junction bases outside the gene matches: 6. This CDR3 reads CASSEPTGAEAFF. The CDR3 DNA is TGTGCCAGCAGCGAACCCACAGGGGCTGAAGCTTTCTTT.

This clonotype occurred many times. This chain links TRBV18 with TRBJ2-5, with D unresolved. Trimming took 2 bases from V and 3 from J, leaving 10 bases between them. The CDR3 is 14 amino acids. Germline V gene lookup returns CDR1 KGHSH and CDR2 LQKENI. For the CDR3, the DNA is TGTGCCAGCTCACCATGGGAATACAAAGAGACCCAGTACTTC. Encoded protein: CASSPWEYKETQYF. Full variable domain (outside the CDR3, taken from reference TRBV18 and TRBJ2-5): NAGVMQNPRHLVRRRGQEARLRCSPMKGHSHVYWYRQLPEEGLKFMVYLQKENIIDESGMPKERFSAEFPKEGPSILRIQQVVRGDSAAYFCASSPWEYKETQYFGPGTRLLVL.

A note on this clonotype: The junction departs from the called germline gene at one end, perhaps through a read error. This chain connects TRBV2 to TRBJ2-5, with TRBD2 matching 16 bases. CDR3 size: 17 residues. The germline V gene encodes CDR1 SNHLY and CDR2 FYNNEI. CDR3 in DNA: TGTGCCAGCAGTCCCGGGACTAGCGGGGGGGACGAAGAGACCAAGTACTTC. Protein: CASSPGTSGGDEETKYF.

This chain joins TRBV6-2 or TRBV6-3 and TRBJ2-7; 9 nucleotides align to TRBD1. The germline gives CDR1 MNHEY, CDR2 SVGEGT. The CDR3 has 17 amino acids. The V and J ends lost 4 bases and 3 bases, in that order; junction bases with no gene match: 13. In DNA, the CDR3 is TGTGCCAGCAGTTCACACCGTCCGGGACAGGGATTCTACGAGCAGTACTTC. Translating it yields CASSSHRPGQGFYEQYF.

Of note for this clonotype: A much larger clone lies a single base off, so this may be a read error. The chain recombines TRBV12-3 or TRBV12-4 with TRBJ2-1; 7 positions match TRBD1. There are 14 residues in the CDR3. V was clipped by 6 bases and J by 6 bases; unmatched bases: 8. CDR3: CASRIGGAINEQFF. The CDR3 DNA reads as TGTGCCAGCAGAATAGGGGGCGCGATCAATGAGCAGTTCTTC.

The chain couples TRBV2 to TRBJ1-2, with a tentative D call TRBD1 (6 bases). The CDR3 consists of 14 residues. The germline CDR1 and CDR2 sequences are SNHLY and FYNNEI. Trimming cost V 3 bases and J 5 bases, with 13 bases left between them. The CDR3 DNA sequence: TGTGCCAGCAGTGATTGGGGGACATCATATGGCTACACCTTC. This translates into CASSDWGTSYGYTF.

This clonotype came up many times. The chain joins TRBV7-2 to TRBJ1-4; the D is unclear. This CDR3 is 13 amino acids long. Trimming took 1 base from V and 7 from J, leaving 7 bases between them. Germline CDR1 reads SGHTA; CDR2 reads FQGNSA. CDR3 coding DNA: TGTGCCAGCAGCTTAGACACGGGTGAAAAACTGTTTTTT. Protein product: CASSLDTGEKLFF.